A single sample gave rise to the 14 T cell receptor beta chains below, sequenced in a study of long-term antiretroviral therapy in people with HIV. Sequencing relied on immunoSEQ assay v3.0, run at survey level. TCRdb keeps only in-frame clones here, not all; method: immunoSEQ multiplex PCR. Of 15,000 to 20,000 clones listed, approximately 84% are singletons. Sequencing was performed on unsorted PBMCs, taken 0.9 years after starting antiretroviral therapy. The receptors stem from a man aged 18 to 30 with HIV.

The rearrangement links TRBV27 to TRBJ2-1; 9 bases match TRBD2. The junction had 6 bases not matched to a gene; V was cut back by 5 bases and J by 7 bases. The CDR3 length is 14 residues. Per the germline V gene, CDR1 is MNHEY and CDR2 is SMNVEV (reference sequence). CDR3 amino acids: CASSSGGPRNEQFF. CDR3 coding DNA: TGTGCCAGCAGTAGCGGGGGGCCCCGGAATGAGCAGTTCTTC.

The genes are TRBV27 and TRBJ1-5; possible D gene TRBD1, 6 bases. Germline CDR1 MNHEY, CDR2 SMNVEV (reference sequence). This CDR3 comprises 14 residues. Deletions cut 5 bases from V and 6 bases from J, with 14 bases between. CDR3 nucleotides: TGTGCCAGCAGTCCCACAGGGTCGAGTCAGCCCCAGCATTTT. It yields the protein CASSPTGSSQPQHF.

V usage is TRBV7-9 and J usage is TRBJ2-1; D is undetermined. CDR1 and CDR2 (germline): SEHNR, FQNEAQ (reference sequence). This CDR3 region has 16 residues. The ends were cut back, 5 bases at V and 0 bases at J, with 14 bases in the middle. CDR3 in DNA: TGTGCCAGCAGCCCCGCATCGGTTTACTCCTACAATGAGCAGTTCTTC. It is translated as CASSPASVYSYNEQFF.

This chain connects TRBV5-8 to TRBJ1-1, with D perhaps TRBD1 (5 bases). V lost 10 bases to trimming and J lost 1 base, with 20 bases between them. This CDR3 comprises 15 residues. Germline assignment: CDR1 SGHTS and CDR2 YDEGEE. DNA for the CDR3: TGTGCCGGAGACCCTGGATGGGGGAGGAACACTGAAGCTTTCTTT. Translating gives CAGDPGWGRNTEAFF.

The chain is built from TRBV29-1 and TRBJ2-5, with TRBD1 matching 10 bases. Germline V gives CDR1 SQVTM, CDR2 ANQGSEA. The ends lost 6 bases at V and 5 bases at J; junction bases unmatched: 6. The CDR3 contains 13 residues. Written as DNA, the CDR3 is TGCAGCGTCGACAGGGGGCAGGGGGAGACCCAGTACTTC. It codes for CSVDRGQGETQYF.

The V gene is TRBV7-9, the J gene TRBJ2-3, with D possibly being TRBD2 (6 bases). V was pared by 10 bases and J by 2 bases, with 19 bases between. CDR1 and CDR2 (germline): SEHNR, FQNEAQ (reference sequence). The CDR3 is 15 residues long. CDR3 in amino acids: CATAGPGDHTDTQYF. CDR3 sequence (DNA): TGTGCCACCGCCGGGCCGGGGGACCACACAGATACGCAGTATTTT.

The chain recombines TRBV28 with TRBJ1-6; no clear D gene. Germline loops: CDR1 MDHEN, CDR2 SYDVKM. V lost 7 bases to trimming and J lost 0 bases, with 13 bases between them. This CDR3 has 16 residues. CDR3 in DNA: TGTGCCAGCACCGAGGGAGGCAGCTCCTATAATTCACCCCTCCACTTT. It yields the protein CASTEGGSSYNSPLHF. The entire variable domain, with the rest obtained from reference TRBV28 and TRBJ1-6, is as follows: DVKVTQSSRYLVKRTGEKVFLECVQDMDHENMFWYRQDPGLGLRLIYFSYDVKMKEKGDIPEGYSVSREKKERFSLILESASTNQTSMYLCASTEGGSSYNSPLHFGNGTRLTVT.

The CDR3 DNA follows: TGCGCCAGCAGCGCAGACATCTATGGCTACACCTTC. This sequence encodes CASSADIYGYTF. V gene TRBV5-1 combines with J gene TRBJ1-2; no clear D gene. This CDR3 has 12 amino acids. Trimming stripped 4 bases from V and 4 bases from J, with 8 bases between. Germline V gene lookup returns CDR1 SGHRS and CDR2 YFSETQ.

V and J are TRBV9 and TRBJ1-1; 7 bases agree with TRBD1. With 3 bases clipped from V and 3 bases from J, the junction kept 8 bases outside the gene matches. The CDR3 spans 15 residues. In germline, CDR1 is SGDLS, CDR2 YYNGEE. CDR3 amino acids: CASSGNRDRHTEAFF. In DNA form, the CDR3 reads TGTGCCAGCAGCGGGAACCGGGACAGACACACTGAAGCTTTCTTT.

The genes are TRBV7-9 and TRBJ1-2; TRBD1 agrees at 8 bases. After removal of 1 base from V and 6 bases from J, the junction contained 10 bases not matched to a gene. This CDR3 has 16 residues. The germline V gene has CDR1 SEHNR and CDR2 FQNEAQ (reference sequence). CDR3 bases: TGTGCCAGCAGCTTAGGGGTGGACAGGGCCCTCAATGGCTACACCTTC. Translating gives CASSLGVDRALNGYTF.

CDR3 DNA sequence: TGTGCCAGCAGCCGCTCAGGGGAAATCTACGAGCAGTACTTC. Translating gives CASSRSGEIYEQYF. The rearrangement joins TRBV6-5 to TRBJ2-7, with D possibly being TRBD1 (6 bases). Germline CDR1 reads MNHEY; CDR2 reads SVGAGI. Trimming cost V 6 bases and J 3 bases, with 15 bases left between them. The CDR3 extends over 14 amino acids.

This clone has just a few counts. The V call is TRBV5-8, the J call TRBJ2-7; D might be TRBD1 (5 bases). This CDR3 contains 16 residues. Germline V gene lookup returns CDR1 SGHTS and CDR2 YDEGEE. The V end was cut by 4 bases, the J end by 0 bases, with 17 bases between. CDR3 sequence reads: CASSPYFPGSSYEQYF. CDR3 DNA sequence: TGTGCCAGCAGCCCGTATTTCCCAGGGTCCTCCTACGAGCAGTACTTC.

The gene calls are TRBV9 and TRBJ1-2, with D possibly being TRBD1 (5 bases). V gave up 4 bases and J gave up 8 bases, with 24 bases separating them. The length of the CDR3 is 16 residues. In germline, CDR1 is SGDLS, CDR2 YYNGEE. Here the CDR3 reads CASSLLFRASMGGYTF. CDR3 DNA sequence: TGTGCCAGCAGCCTACTTTTCAGGGCGTCGATGGGCGGCTACACCTTC.

The sample holds a few counts of this clone. The rearrangement uses TRBV18 and TRBJ2-1, with D possibly called TRBD1 or TRBD2 (5 bases each). This CDR3 is built from 14 residues. Trimming took 2 bases from V and 7 from J, leaving 12 bases between them. CDR1 and CDR2 (germline): KGHSH, LQKENI. The CDR3 loop is CASSPSFRENEQFF. In DNA, the CDR3 is TGTGCCAGCTCACCAAGTTTCAGGGAGAATGAGCAGTTCTTC. Filled out from reference TRBV18 and TRBJ2-1, the complete variable domain reads NAGVMQNPRHLVRRRGQEARLRCSPMKGHSHVYWYRQLPEEGLKFMVYLQKENIIDESGMPKERFSAEFPKEGPSILRIQQVVRGDSAAYFCASSPSFRENEQFFGPGTRLTVL.